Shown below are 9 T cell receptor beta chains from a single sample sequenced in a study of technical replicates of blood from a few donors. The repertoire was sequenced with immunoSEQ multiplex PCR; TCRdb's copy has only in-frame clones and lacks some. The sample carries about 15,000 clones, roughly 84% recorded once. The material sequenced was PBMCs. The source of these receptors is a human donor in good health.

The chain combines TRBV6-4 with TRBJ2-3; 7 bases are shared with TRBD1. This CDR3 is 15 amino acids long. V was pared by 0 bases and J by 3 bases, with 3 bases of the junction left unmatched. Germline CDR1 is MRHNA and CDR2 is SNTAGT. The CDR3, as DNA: TGTGCCAGCAGTGACTCGAAGGGGGCGACAGATACGCAGTATTTT. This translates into CASSDSKGATDTQYF.

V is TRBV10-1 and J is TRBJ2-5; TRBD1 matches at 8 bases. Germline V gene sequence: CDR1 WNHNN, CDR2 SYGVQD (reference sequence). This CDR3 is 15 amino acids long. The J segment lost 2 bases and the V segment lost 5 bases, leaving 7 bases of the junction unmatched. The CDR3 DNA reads TGCGCCAGCAGTAGGACAGGGATGGAACAAGAGACCCAGTACTTC. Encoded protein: CASSRTGMEQETQYF.

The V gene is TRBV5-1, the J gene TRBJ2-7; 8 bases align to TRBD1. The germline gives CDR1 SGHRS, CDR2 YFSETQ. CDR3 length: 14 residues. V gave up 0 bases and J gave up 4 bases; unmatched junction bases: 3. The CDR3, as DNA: TGCGCCAGCAGCTTGGTAGGACAGGGATACGAGCAGTACTTC. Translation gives CASSLVGQGYEQYF.

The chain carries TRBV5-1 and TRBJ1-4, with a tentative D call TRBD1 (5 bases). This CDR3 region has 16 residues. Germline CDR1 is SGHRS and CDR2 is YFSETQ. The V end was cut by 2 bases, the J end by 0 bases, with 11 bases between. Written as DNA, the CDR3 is TGCGCCAGCAGCTTAAATGTAGGGGCAACTAATGAAAAACTGTTTTTT. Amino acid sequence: CASSLNVGATNEKLFF. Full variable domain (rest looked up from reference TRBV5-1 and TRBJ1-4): KAGVTQTPRYLIKTRGQQVTLSCSPISGHRSVSWYQQTPGQGLQFLFEYFSETQRNKGNFPGRFSGRQFSNSRSEMNVSTLELGDSALYLCASSLNVGATNEKLFFGSGTQLSVL.

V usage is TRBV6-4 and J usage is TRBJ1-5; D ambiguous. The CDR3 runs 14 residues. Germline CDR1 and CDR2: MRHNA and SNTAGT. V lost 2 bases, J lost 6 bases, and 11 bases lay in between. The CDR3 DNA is TGTGCCAGCAGTGACGAGGTGTTAGGTCAGCCCCAGCATTTT. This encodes CASSDEVLGQPQHF.

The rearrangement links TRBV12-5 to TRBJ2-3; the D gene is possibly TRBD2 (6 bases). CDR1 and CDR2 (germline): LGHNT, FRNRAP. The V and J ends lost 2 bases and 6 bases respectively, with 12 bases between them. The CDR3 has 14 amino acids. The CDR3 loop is CASGLTIGGDTQYF. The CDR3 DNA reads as TGTGCTAGTGGTTTGACCATAGGAGGGGATACGCAGTATTTT. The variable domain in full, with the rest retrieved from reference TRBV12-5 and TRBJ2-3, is DARVTQTPRHKVTEMGQEVTMRCQPILGHNTVFWYRQTMMQGLELLAYFRNRAPLDDSGMPKDRFSAEMPDATLATLKIQPSEPRDSAVYFCASGLTIGGDTQYFGPGTRLTVL.

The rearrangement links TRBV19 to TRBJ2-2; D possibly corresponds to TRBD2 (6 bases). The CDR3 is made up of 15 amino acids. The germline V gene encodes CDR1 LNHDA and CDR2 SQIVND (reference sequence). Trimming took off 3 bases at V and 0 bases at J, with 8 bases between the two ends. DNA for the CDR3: TGTGCCAGTAGTATTGGGGGGACGAACACCGGGGAGCTGTTTTTT. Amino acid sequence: CASSIGGTNTGELFF.

CDR3 coding DNA: TGTGCCAGCAGCTTAGTCAGGCAGAGCTCCTACGAGCAGTACTTC. It is translated as CASSLVRQSSYEQYF. This chain uses TRBV7-6 with TRBJ2-7, with D uncertain. Between the trimmed V and J ends, which lost 1 base and 0 bases, there was a span of 10 bases. This CDR3 contains 15 residues. Germline V gene sequence: CDR1 SGHVS, CDR2 FNYEAQ.

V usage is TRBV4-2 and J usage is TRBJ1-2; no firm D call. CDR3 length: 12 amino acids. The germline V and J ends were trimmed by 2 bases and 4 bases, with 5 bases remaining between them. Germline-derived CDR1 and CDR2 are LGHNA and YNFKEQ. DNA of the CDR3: TGTGCCAGCAGCCAACAGGTCTATGGCTACACCTTC. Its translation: CASSQQVYGYTF.